The 30 T cell receptor beta chains given below trace back to one sample, sequenced in a study of blood T cell repertoires in COVID-19. Using immunoSEQ multiplex PCR, the repertoire was profiled, and TCRdb retains in-frame clones only, with some absent. The sample consists of under 300,000 clones, approximately 86% of them appearing once. Sequencing was performed on PBMCs or T cells enriched from blood (not recorded which). All receptors derive from a middle-aged woman with acute COVID-19.

The chain is built from TRBV30 and TRBJ1-1; possibly TRBD1 for D (6 bases). Germline assignment: CDR1 GTSNPN and CDR2 SVGIG (reference sequence). The CDR3 has 13 residues. The V and J ends lost 8 bases and 12 bases respectively, with 25 bases between them. The CDR3 coding sequence is TGTGCCGGGGGCCTTCGACAGGACGGGACGACTTTCTTT. This gives the protein CAGGLRQDGTTFF.

This sequence joins TRBV6-5 and TRBJ2-7, with TRBD2 as a possible D gene (5 bases). This CDR3 region has 13 residues. In germline, CDR1 is MNHEY, CDR2 SVGAGI. V gave up 2 bases and J gave up 7 bases, with 12 bases separating them. CDR3 DNA: TGTGCCAGCAGTTACACGACACTAGGAGAGCAGTACTTC. This sequence encodes CASSYTTLGEQYF.

This clone turned up a few times. The chain is built from TRBV5-6 and TRBJ1-5, with a possible D match to TRBD1 (5 bases). Trimming removed 5 bases from V and 5 bases from J, with 11 bases in between. This CDR3 has 13 amino acids. Germline values: CDR1 SGHDT, CDR2 YYEEEE. Here the CDR3 DNA reads TGTGCCAGCAGTCGGGGGTTTCATCAGCCCCAGCATTTT. Residues: CASSRGFHQPQHF.

This sequence joins TRBV11-3 and TRBJ1-1, with TRBD1 matching 7 bases. From germline, CDR1 is SGHNT and CDR2 YENEEA. This CDR3 has 16 residues. With V trimmed by 4 bases and J by 4 bases, 12 bases remained unmatched. CDR3 sequence reads: CASSSPEDRVVTEAFF. CDR3 bases: TGTGCCAGCAGCTCACCAGAAGACAGGGTTGTCACTGAAGCTTTCTTT.

J is TRBJ2-5 and V is TRBV5-8; D unclear. Germline CDR1 reads SGHTS; CDR2 reads YDEGEE. Trimming took 1 base from V and 1 from J, leaving 17 bases between them. The CDR3 extends over 17 amino acids. CDR3 DNA sequence: TGTGCCAGCAGCTTGAAATCCCCTATCCTGATCCAAGAGACCCAGTACTTC. This encodes CASSLKSPILIQETQYF.

The rearrangement uses TRBV3-1 (or the pseudogene TRBV3-2) and TRBJ1-2, with 7 bases that match TRBD1. Germline V gene lookup returns CDR1 LGHDT and CDR2 YNNKEL (reference sequence). V lost 2 bases, J lost 8 bases, and 14 bases stayed unmatched. This CDR3 has 16 residues. The DNA of the CDR3 is TGTGCCAGCAGCCAATCGTTATTACGGGCAGGGGGAGGCTACACCTTC. It is translated as CASSQSLLRAGGGYTF.

A word on this clone: This sample also contains other DNA sequences that code for the same CDR3. The chain is built from TRBV9 and TRBJ2-7, with a tentative D call TRBD2 (5 bases). CDR3 length equals 14 residues. Germline V gives CDR1 SGDLS, CDR2 YYNGEE. Trimming left V 1 base short and J 0 bases short, with 8 bases between. The CDR3 sequence is CASSVSGNSYEQYF. The CDR3 DNA follows: TGTGCCAGCAGCGTATCGGGGAACTCCTACGAGCAGTACTTC.

The chain links TRBV5-1 to TRBJ1-6; 9 bases match TRBD1. Per germline, CDR1 SGHRS and CDR2 YFSETQ. The CDR3 is 15 amino acids. The junction had 5 bases not matched to a gene; V was cut back by 3 bases and J by 7 bases. The CDR3 DNA reads TGCGCCAGCAGCTATGGGACAGGGATCAATTCACCCCTCCACTTT. It yields the protein CASSYGTGINSPLHF.

The rearrangement joins TRBV7-3 to TRBJ2-3, with 9 bases aligning to TRBD2. The CDR3 length is 13 residues. CDR1 and CDR2 from the germline V gene are SGHTA and FQGTGA. Losses at the gene ends were 0 bases for V and 14 bases for J; bases not matched to a gene: 6. This chain's CDR3 is CASSLTGREGPYF. Written as DNA, the CDR3 is TGTGCCAGCAGCTTAACAGGGCGGGAGGGCCCGTATTTT. The whole variable domain, filled in from reference TRBV7-3 and TRBJ2-3, reads GAGVSQTPSNKVTEKGKYVELRCDPISGHTALYWYRQSLGQGPEFLIYFQGTGAADDSGLPNDRFFAVRPEGSVSTLKIQRTERGDSAVYLCASSLTGREGPYFGPGTRLTVL.

This clone was seen only once. The rearrangement joins TRBV19 to TRBJ2-7; possibly TRBD1 for D (6 bases). Per the germline V gene, CDR1 is LNHDA and CDR2 is SQIVND (reference sequence). Between the trimmed V and J ends, which lost 1 base and 3 bases, there was a span of 13 bases. This CDR3 is built from 15 residues. In DNA, the CDR3 is TGTGCCAGTAGTATAGGCCATCACAGGGTCTACGAGCAGTACTTC. Translating gives CASSIGHHRVYEQYF.

The genes are TRBV27 and TRBJ1-1; D perhaps matches TRBD1 (5 bases). The germline gives CDR1 MNHEY, CDR2 SMNVEV (reference sequence). Trimming stripped 9 bases from V and 2 bases from J, with 10 bases between. This CDR3 is built from 12 residues. CDR3 amino acids: CARVQGNTEAFF. CDR3 DNA sequence: TGTGCCAGGGTTCAGGGCAACACTGAAGCTTTCTTT.

The V call is TRBV29-1, the J call TRBJ1-1, with no clear D. The germline V gene has CDR1 SQVTM and CDR2 ANQGSEA. V dropped 2 bases and J dropped 1 base, with 5 bases sitting between them. The CDR3 is made up of 12 amino acids. In DNA, the CDR3 is TGCAGCGTTGAACGGGAGAACACTGAAGCTTTCTTT. Translation: CSVERENTEAFF.

The CDR3 DNA reads TGTGCCAGTAGTAGCCCTAGCGGATACCAAGAGACCCAGTACTTC. Amino acid sequence: CASSSPSGYQETQYF. The chain links TRBV19 to TRBJ2-5; 7 bases align to TRBD2. The CDR3 totals 15 residues. V was pared by 4 bases and J by 0 bases, with 5 bases of the junction left unmatched. Germline CDR1 and CDR2: LNHDA and SQIVND (reference sequence).

The chain uses TRBV7-5 and TRBJ1-2; the DNA was not compared with TRBD1, the D call given in the table. TRBV7-5 counts as a pseudogene. This CDR3 contains 16 residues. The chain's CDR3 is CARSLTGGNCGYGYTF. The CDR3 nucleotides are TGTGCCAGAAGCTTAACAGGGGGCAATTGTGGCTATGGCTACACCTTC.

This chain links TRBV6-6 with TRBJ2-1, with 12 positions matching TRBD2. CDR1 and CDR2 from the germline V gene are MNHNY and SVGAGI (reference sequence). CDR3 size: 15 residues. J was trimmed by 4 bases and V by 6 bases; bases with no gene match: 4. CDR3 protein: CASRQLAGGYNEQFF. The CDR3, as DNA: TGTGCCAGCAGACAACTAGCGGGAGGTTACAATGAGCAGTTCTTC.

The gene calls are TRBV18 and TRBJ2-2; 8 nucleotides agree with TRBD1. Trimming at V came to 3 bases and at J to 4 bases, leaving 1 base not matched to a gene. The CDR3 length is 14 residues. From germline, CDR1 is KGHSH and CDR2 LQKENI. The CDR3 sequence is CASSPGQGTGELFF. CDR3 nucleotide sequence: TGTGCCAGCTCACCCGGACAGGGCACCGGGGAGCTGTTTTTT.

This chain connects TRBV5-4 to TRBJ1-2, with 8 bases identical to TRBD1. Germline CDR1 reads SGHNT; CDR2 reads YYREEE (reference sequence). There are 13 residues in the CDR3. V gave up 5 bases and J gave up 7 bases; unmatched junction bases: 7. CDR3: CASRFRGRGGYTF. In DNA form, the CDR3 reads TGTGCCAGCAGATTCAGGGGGCGCGGTGGCTACACCTTC. Variable domain in full (rest from reference TRBV5-4 and TRBJ1-2): ETGVTQSPTHLIKTRGQQVTLRCSSQSGHNTVSWYQQALGQGPQFIFQYYREEENGRGNFPPRFSGLQFPNYSSELNVNALELDDSALYLCASRFRGRGGYTFGSGTRLTVV.

The V gene is TRBV29-1, the J gene TRBJ1-1; 10 bases align to TRBD1. Germline-derived CDR1 and CDR2 are SQVTM and ANQGSEA. The CDR3 has 12 amino acids. The junction had 7 bases not matched to a gene; V was cut back by 7 bases and J by 8 bases. This chain's CDR3 is CSAVPGQGEAFF. Here the CDR3 DNA reads TGCAGCGCAGTCCCGGGACAGGGGGAAGCTTTCTTT.

The rearrangement uses TRBV30 and TRBJ1-2; 9 nucleotides match TRBD1. V gave up 2 bases and J gave up 8 bases; unmatched junction bases: 3. This CDR3 has 12 residues. Germline lookup yields CDR1 GTSNPN and CDR2 SVGIG (reference sequence). CDR3 amino acids: CAWSWDREGYTF. CDR3 sequence (DNA): TGTGCCTGGAGTTGGGACAGGGAAGGCTACACCTTC.

The chain is built from TRBV11-2 and TRBJ2-1, with 10 bases aligning to TRBD2. Germline V gene lookup returns CDR1 SGHAT and CDR2 FQNNGV. The CDR3 has 16 amino acids. The J segment lost 7 bases and the V segment lost 5 bases, leaving 11 bases of the junction unmatched. The CDR3 coding sequence is TGTGCCAGCAGCCCGGCGGCTAGCGGGAGTTCGAATGAGCAGTTCTTC. Protein: CASSPAASGSSNEQFF.

V usage is TRBV21-1 and J usage is TRBJ1-2. TRBV21-1 is noted as a pseudogene. The CDR3 contains 15 residues. DNA for the CDR3: TGTGCCAGCAGCAAAGCGGGAGGGGAATTCTATGGCTACACCTTC. Translated, it gives CASSKAGGEFYGYTF.

CDR3 region: CASSELRPGGRSPLHF. In DNA, the CDR3 is TGTGCCAGCAGTGAGCTTCGGCCAGGGGGCAGATCACCCCTCCACTTT. This chain links TRBV2 with TRBJ1-6; 8 nucleotides align to TRBD1. The junction had 11 bases not matched to a gene; V was cut back by 3 bases and J by 10 bases. The CDR3 is made up of 16 amino acids. Looked up from germline, CDR1 is SNHLY and CDR2 is FYNNEI.

This clone was seen a single time. V gene TRBV7-9 combines with J gene TRBJ1-1, with 7 bases that match TRBD1. Germline assignment: CDR1 SEHNR and CDR2 FQNEAQ (reference sequence). V lost 1 base to trimming and J lost 5 bases; unmatched junction nucleotides: 13. CDR3 length equals 17 residues. The CDR3 is CASSLGSIDRVGTEAFF. The CDR3 DNA reads as TGTGCCAGCAGCTTAGGTTCCATAGACAGGGTGGGAACTGAAGCTTTCTTT.

Of note for this clone: The junction does not match germline at one end; this may be a read error. The V gene is TRBV15, the J gene TRBJ2-3; D not certain. This CDR3 contains 13 residues. Germline CDR1 LNHNV, CDR2 YYDKDF (reference sequence). CDR3 sequence: CATSGDLVYTQYF. CDR3 nucleotide sequence: TGTGCCACCAGCGGAGATCTAGTTTATACGCAGTATTTT.

The chain carries TRBV5-1 and TRBJ2-3; 10 bases are a match to TRBD2. CDR3 length: 15 amino acids. The V gene's germline CDR1 is SGHRS and CDR2 YFSETQ. The V gene end was trimmed by 1 base and the J gene end by 6 bases; junction bases not matched to a gene: 5. The CDR3 reads CASSLNLAGADTQYF. The CDR3 DNA follows: TGCGCCAGCAGCTTGAACCTAGCGGGAGCGGATACGCAGTATTTT.

The chain employs TRBV24-1 and TRBJ2-2; a weak D match, TRBD1 (5 bases). The germline V gene encodes CDR1 KGHDR and CDR2 SFDVKD. Trimming removed 7 bases from V and 4 bases from J, with 9 bases in between. The CDR3 consists of 13 residues. CDR3 protein: CATRRTSTGELFF. The CDR3 nucleotides are TGTGCCACCAGAAGGACAAGCACCGGGGAGCTGTTTTTT.

This chain links TRBV12-3 or TRBV12-4 with TRBJ1-2; tentatively, D is TRBD1 (5 bases). The V end lost 7 bases, the J end lost 8 bases, and 14 bases lay between the germline ends. The CDR3 extends over 12 amino acids. CDR3 DNA sequence: TGTGCCAGCACCCCACAGGTTGGGGGCTACACCTTC. Protein sequence: CASTPQVGGYTF.

This chain uses TRBV2 with TRBJ2-3; D is possibly TRBD2 (5 bases). CDR3 size: 14 residues. Germline V CDR1 and CDR2: SNHLY, FYNNEI. Trimming removed 6 bases at V and 3 bases at J, with 13 bases between. CDR3 sequence (DNA): TGTGCCAGCAGACCGGGAACTCATACAGATACGCAGTATTTT. It codes for CASRPGTHTDTQYF. Complete variable domain (other parts from reference TRBV2 and TRBJ2-3): EPEVTQTPSHQVTQMGQEVILRCVPISNHLYFYWYRQILGQKVEFLVSFYNNEISEKSEIFDDQFSVERPDGSNFTLKIRSTKLEDSAMYFCASRPGTHTDTQYFGPGTRLTVL.

This clone has a single count. The V and J genes are TRBV7-2 and TRBJ2-1, with no clear D. From germline, CDR1 is SGHTA and CDR2 FQGNSA. V was cut by 5 bases and J by 11 bases, with 13 bases left in between. This CDR3 has 12 residues. CDR3 sequence (DNA): TGTGCCAGCAGCGCATACCGAGGCAAGCAGTTCTTC. This translates into CASSAYRGKQFF.

In this sample, this clone turned up a few times. V and J are TRBV4-2 and TRBJ1-1; the D gene is possibly TRBD1 (5 bases). CDR3 length: 13 amino acids. Trimming shortened V by 4 bases and J by 4 bases, and 10 bases separated the two germline ends. The germline V gene has CDR1 LGHNA and CDR2 YNFKEQ. The CDR3 DNA reads as TGTGCCAGCAGCCCGACCGGGGGCACTGAAGCTTTCTTT. Protein sequence: CASSPTGGTEAFF.